These T cell receptor beta chains were read from a single sample in a study of T cell responses to AZD1222 COVID-19 vaccine. Profiled with immunoSEQ multiplex PCR; TCRdb holds only in-frame clones, not every one. Of about 120,000 clones listed, roughly 92% were seen once; the top ten hold around 1.7%. Sequenced material: peripheral blood, taken on day 0 of AZD1222 vaccination. Every receptor here comes from an adult in good health. Both conserved end residues are part of each CDR3. A D gene is named only where the DNA matches it firmly. The size field is filled for only some rows; it gives once, few, many or a size class.

size: -; J: TRBJ1-4; D: TRBD1; V: TRBV5-1; CDR3: CASSAGTGSEKLFF; DNA: TGCGCCAGCAGCGCCGGGACAGGGAGCGAAAAACTGTTTTTT
size: -; J: TRBJ2-2; D: TRBD2; V: TRBV7-9; CDR3: CASSSLGLAGTGELFF; DNA: TGTGCCAGCAGCTCCTTGGGACTAGCGGGGACCGGGGAGCTGTTTTTT
size: few; J: TRBJ2-1; D: -; V: TRBV5-1; CDR3: CASSLGQVSYNEQFF; DNA: TGCGCCAGCAGCTTGGGACAGGTTAGTTACAATGAGCAGTTCTTC
size: -; J: TRBJ2-1; D: -; V: TRBV3-1/TRBV3-2; CDR3: CASSQSLGGHNEQFF; DNA: TGTGCCAGCAGCCAAAGTCTAGGGGGGCACAATGAGCAGTTCTTC
size: -; J: TRBJ1-1; D: TRBD1; V: TRBV11-1; CDR3: CASSFTRQGAEAFF; DNA: TGTGCCAGCAGCTTTACCCGACAGGGGGCTGAAGCTTTCTTT
size: -; J: TRBJ1-2; D: -; V: TRBV5-6; CDR3: CASSFVAGASNYGYTF; DNA: TGTGCCAGCAGCTTCGTTGCGGGGGCCTCTAACTATGGCTACACCTTC
size: -; J: TRBJ1-6; D: -; V: TRBV7-3; CDR3: CASSRDTINSPLHF; DNA: TGTGCCAGCAGCCGGGACACTATTAATTCACCCCTCCACTTT
size: -; J: TRBJ1-1; D: -; V: TRBV11-3; CDR3: CASSLVSELEAFF; DNA: TGTGCCAGCAGCTTAGTCTCGGAGTTGGAAGCTTTCTTT
size: -; J: TRBJ2-4; D: -; V: TRBV19; CDR3: CASSIARLRLAKNIQYF; DNA: TGTGCCAGTAGTATAGCAAGACTCAGGCTAGCCAAAAACATTCAGTACTTC
size: once; J: TRBJ1-1; D: -; V: TRBV5-4; CDR3: CASSSLGGGEAFF; DNA: TGTGCCAGCAGTTCCCTAGGCGGGGGAGAAGCTTTCTTT
size: -; J: TRBJ1-3; D: -; V: TRBV21-1; CDR3: CASSKDSTGGSGNTIYF; DNA: TGTGCCAGCAGCAAAGATTCGACAGGAGGCTCTGGAAACACCATATATTTT
size: -; J: TRBJ1-2; D: -; V: TRBV12-3/TRBV12-4; CDR3: CASSLVGGGGYTF; DNA: TGTGCCAGCAGTTTAGTCGGGGGTGGGGGCTACACCTTC
size: -; J: TRBJ1-2; D: TRBD1; V: TRBV2; CDR3: CASSRGLQGRSGYTF; DNA: TGTGCCAGCAGTAGGGGATTACAGGGGCGGAGCGGCTACACCTTC
size: once; J: TRBJ1-1; D: -; V: TRBV5-4; CDR3: CASSLSGREAFF; DNA: TGTGCCAGCAGCTTGTCGGGCAGGGAAGCTTTCTTT
size: -; J: TRBJ1-6; D: -; V: TRBV3-1/TRBV3-2; CDR3: CASSQASIGGQGNSPLHF; DNA: TGTGCCAGCAGCCAAGCCTCTATCGGCGGACAAGGAAATTCACCCCTCCACTTT
size: -; J: TRBJ1-1; D: TRBD1; V: TRBV5-6; CDR3: CASSLIGTAIMNTEAFF; DNA: TGTGCCAGCAGCTTGATCGGGACAGCGATCATGAACACTGAAGCTTTCTTT
size: once; J: TRBJ2-1; D: -; V: TRBV10-3; CDR3: CAISESETLSYNEQFF; DNA: TGTGCCATCAGTGAGTCGGAGACCCTCTCCTACAATGAGCAGTTCTTC
size: -; J: TRBJ1-6; D: -; V: TRBV2; CDR3: CASSGPPLHF; DNA: TGTGCCAGCAGTGGTCCACCCCTCCACTTT
size: few; J: TRBJ1-3; D: -; V: TRBV18; CDR3: CASSLGTASGNTIYF; DNA: TGTGCCAGCTCACTAGGGACGGCCTCTGGAAACACCATATATTTT
size: -; J: TRBJ2-4; D: -; V: TRBV19; CDR3: CASSMISDLAKNIQYF; DNA: TGTGCCAGTAGTATGATTAGCGACTTAGCCAAAAACATTCAGTACTTC
size: once; J: TRBJ1-5; D: -; V: TRBV21-1; CDR3: CASSKALPVRPGNQPQHF; DNA: TGTGCCAGCAGCAAAGCGCTTCCGGTCAGGCCGGGCAATCAGCCCCAGCATTTT
size: -; J: TRBJ2-7; D: TRBD1; V: TRBV5-1; CDR3: CASSTGQGAYEQYF; DNA: TGCGCCAGCAGCACGGGACAGGGGGCCTACGAGCAGTACTTC
size: -; J: TRBJ2-1; D: TRBD1; V: TRBV5-1; CDR3: CASSWGQGSYNEQFF; DNA: TGCGCCAGCAGCTGGGGACAGGGTTCCTACAATGAGCAGTTCTTC
size: -; J: TRBJ2-5; D: TRBD1; V: TRBV12-3/TRBV12-4; CDR3: CASTGTAGETQYF; DNA: TGTGCCAGCACCGGGACAGCCGGGGAGACCCAGTACTTC
size: few; J: TRBJ1-6; D: -; V: TRBV7-2; CDR3: CASSLGLKGLSYNSPLHF; DNA: TGTGCCAGCAGCTTGGGACTAAAGGGTCTCTCCTATAATTCACCCCTCCACTTT
size: -; J: TRBJ2-3; D: TRBD1; V: TRBV30; CDR3: CAWSLSGGAHTQYF; DNA: TGTGCCTGGAGTTTGTCAGGGGGTGCACATACGCAGTATTTT
size: -; J: TRBJ1-2; D: TRBD1; V: TRBV18; CDR3: CASSLNPTGDGYGYTF; DNA: TGTGCCAGCTCGCTAAACCCTACAGGGGACGGATATGGCTACACCTTC
size: -; J: TRBJ2-3; D: TRBD2; V: TRBV5-1; CDR3: CASSPTSGGRGTDTQYF; DNA: TGCGCCAGCAGCCCAACTAGCGGGGGGCGAGGAACAGATACGCAGTATTTT
size: -; J: TRBJ1-2; D: -; V: TRBV19; CDR3: CASSIATGKANYGYTF; DNA: TGTGCCAGTAGTATAGCCACAGGGAAAGCTAACTATGGCTACACCTTC
size: -; J: TRBJ1-2; D: -; V: TRBV3-1/TRBV3-2; CDR3: CASSQAFSYGYTF; DNA: TGTGCCAGCAGCCAAGCCTTCAGCTATGGCTACACCTTC
size: -; J: TRBJ2-7; D: TRBD1; V: TRBV5-1; CDR3: CASSTLGTGSYEQYF; DNA: TGCGCCAGCAGCACCCTCGGGACAGGGTCCTACGAGCAGTACTTC
size: -; J: TRBJ2-1; D: -; V: TRBV18; CDR3: CASSPTWDNEQFF; DNA: TGTGCCAGCTCCCCAACTTGGGACAATGAGCAGTTCTTC
size: -; J: TRBJ2-1; D: -; V: TRBV15; CDR3: CATSRDLANNEQFF; DNA: TGTGCCACCAGCAGAGATCTTGCCAACAATGAGCAGTTCTTC
size: -; J: TRBJ1-5; D: -; V: TRBV10-3; CDR3: CAISGGVERNQPQHF; DNA: TGTGCCATCAGTGGAGGGGTAGAACGCAATCAGCCCCAGCATTTT
size: -; J: TRBJ1-3; D: -; V: TRBV28; CDR3: CASSLGLPGSGNTIYF; DNA: TGTGCCAGCAGTTTAGGGTTGCCAGGCTCTGGAAACACCATATATTTT
size: -; J: TRBJ2-4; D: TRBD2; V: TRBV6-2/TRBV6-3; CDR3: CASSYPLGLAGVIAKNIQYF; DNA: TGTGCCAGCAGTTACCCTCTTGGACTAGCGGGTGTTATAGCCAAAAACATTCAGTACTTC
size: -; J: TRBJ1-6; D: TRBD1; V: TRBV6-5; CDR3: CASSYKGANSPLHF; DNA: TGTGCCAGCAGTTACAAGGGGGCGAATTCACCCCTCCACTTT
size: -; J: TRBJ2-3; D: -; V: TRBV5-1; CDR3: CASSLATDTQYF; DNA: TGCGCCAGCAGCTTGGCAACAGATACGCAGTATTTT
size: once; J: TRBJ1-1; D: -; V: TRBV11-2; CDR3: CASSPWDTEAFF; DNA: TGTGCCAGCAGCCCTTGGGACACTGAAGCTTTCTTT
size: -; J: TRBJ1-1; D: -; V: TRBV10-3; CDR3: CAISETGDTEAFF; DNA: TGTGCCATCAGTGAAACAGGCGACACTGAAGCTTTCTTT
size: -; J: TRBJ2-3; D: -; V: TRBV6-5; CDR3: CASPGITSTDTQYF; DNA: TGTGCCAGCCCGGGGATTACTAGCACAGATACGCAGTATTTT
size: -; J: TRBJ2-1; D: -; V: TRBV2; CDR3: CASSARQHRSYNEQFF; DNA: TGTGCCAGCAGTGCAAGACAGCATCGCTCCTACAATGAGCAGTTCTTC
size: -; J: TRBJ1-1; D: -; V: TRBV6-5; CDR3: CASSPRRTTLTEAFF; DNA: TGTGCCAGCAGTCCACGACGGACAACCCTCACTGAAGCTTTCTTT
size: -; J: TRBJ1-6; D: -; V: TRBV25-1; CDR3: CASSARDAPNSPLHF; DNA: TGTGCCAGCAGCGCTCGAGACGCCCCTAATTCACCCCTCCACTTT
size: -; J: TRBJ2-3; D: -; V: TRBV6-5; CDR3: CASSYSDGTMSDTQYF; DNA: TGTGCCAGCAGTTACTCTGACGGGACGATGAGCGATACGCAGTATTTT
size: -; J: TRBJ1-3; D: -; V: TRBV6-5; CDR3: CASSYDGAGFGNTIYF; DNA: TGTGCCAGCAGTTACGATGGGGCCGGCTTTGGAAACACCATATATTTT
size: -; J: TRBJ1-1; D: TRBD1; V: TRBV10-3; CDR3: CAIGTDGGNTEAFF; DNA: TGTGCCATTGGGACAGATGGCGGGAACACTGAAGCTTTCTTT
size: -; J: TRBJ2-4; D: -; V: TRBV5-1; CDR3: CASSRLPGHTSQRENIQYF; DNA: TGCGCCAGCAGCCGATTGCCGGGACACACCTCCCAAAGAGAAAACATTCAGTACTTC
size: once; J: TRBJ1-2; D: TRBD1; V: TRBV5-1; CDR3: CASSLDRQGRFNYGYTF; DNA: TGCGCCAGCAGCTTGGACAGACAGGGGCGGTTCAACTATGGCTACACCTTC
size: -; J: TRBJ1-5; D: TRBD1; V: TRBV27; CDR3: CASSQQTGGQPQHF; DNA: TGTGCCAGCAGCCAGCAGACAGGGGGCCAGCCCCAGCATTTT
size: -; J: TRBJ1-1; D: -; V: TRBV11-2; CDR3: CASGAVNTEAFF; DNA: TGTGCCAGCGGCGCGGTGAACACTGAAGCTTTCTTT
size: -; J: TRBJ1-2; D: -; V: TRBV6-5; CDR3: CASSPEIYGYTF; DNA: TGTGCCAGCAGTCCAGAGATCTATGGCTACACCTTC
size: -; J: TRBJ1-2; D: -; V: TRBV5-6; CDR3: CASSLPLMGGYTF; DNA: TGTGCCAGCAGCTTACCCCTCATGGGAGGCTACACCTTC
size: -; J: TRBJ1-1; D: TRBD1; V: TRBV7-3; CDR3: CASSLSTSRGQGLIRDTEAFF; DNA: TGTGCCAGCAGCTTAAGCACAAGTAGGGGACAGGGACTTATCCGAGACACTGAAGCTTTCTTT
size: -; J: TRBJ1-2; D: TRBD1; V: TRBV5-1; CDR3: CASSPTGTGDYGYTF; DNA: TGCGCCAGCAGCCCGACCGGGACAGGCGATTATGGCTACACCTTC
size: -; J: TRBJ1-6; D: -; V: TRBV7-2; CDR3: CASSFGPSNSPLHF; DNA: TGTGCCAGCAGCTTCGGGCCCTCCAATTCACCCCTCCACTTT
size: -; J: TRBJ1-2; D: TRBD1; V: TRBV24-1; CDR3: CATSKGQGSRGYTF; DNA: TGTGCCACCAGTAAGGGACAGGGGTCCCGGGGCTACACCTTC